This T cell receptor beta chain was documented in a study of T cells after posttransplantation cyclophosphamide. There are 13 residues in the CDR3. The germline V gene has CDR1 KGHSY and CDR2 FQNENV. Trimming removed 1 base at V and 6 bases at J, with 10 bases between. Profiling relied on immunoSEQ multiplex PCR, and the TCRdb table lists in-frame clones only, not all of them. The sample has around 39,000 clones, none seen only once. This receptor was identified in a girl aged 10-17 years in good health, CMV-negative, and a related stem cell transplant donor. The V gene is TRBV16, the J gene TRBJ2-7, with a possible D match to TRBD2 (6 bases). The sequencing sample was made of PBMCs. CDR3 nucleotides: TGTGCCAGCAGCCAATATCGGGGAGGCGAGCAGTACTTC. It translates to CASSQYRGGEQYF.